Detailed here is one TCR beta chain. One end of the junction does not line up with germline, which may come from a read error. Seattle patients were enrolled while actively infected and followed longitudinally. These data are taken from a study of blood T cell repertoires in COVID-19. Study-wide background: Samples came from the United States, Italy and Spain, spanning acute and convalescent COVID-19. From T cells, B-cell-depleted T cells, or PBMCs came the material, which was cDNA or gDNA.

Authors' processing steps: Amplification with reference gene primers provided the estimates of nucleated cell counts. Produced via immunoSEQ multiplex PCR; TCRdb's table is partial and in-frame only. Clonal size and the V and J genes are those of that table, whereas D and trimming came from the DNA. The table has 400,000 or so clones, around 90% seen once. This CDR3 is 13 amino acids long. Germline V gene data show CDR1 as SEHNR and CDR2 as FQNEAQ (reference sequence). The chain combines TRBV7-9 with TRBJ2-7; D is possibly TRBD2 (6 bases). This TCR came from a man younger than 35 with COVID-19, enrolled during active disease. Sequenced material: peripheral blood. The CDR3 region has the DNA TGTGCCAGCAGCTTAACTAGCTCCTCCGAGCAGTACTTC. It yields the protein CASSLTSSSEQYF.